Sequencing of this T cell receptor beta chain was carried out in a study of CD8 T cells in Susac syndrome. The multiple sclerosis controls were treatment-naive patients, and their relapsing-remitting disease was stable or active. The CD8+ and CD4+ T cells were isolated magnetically using a negative isolation approach, whereas the TEMRA cells were enriched by FACS. After extraction with the RNeasy kit, roughly 0.5 to 1 ug of the RNA was reverse transcribed using random hexamers. The immunoSEQ assay covered 54 Vbeta and 13 Jbeta segments for CDR3. Using its own MiXCR run on the immunoSEQ multiplex PCR reads, TCRdb lists one record per CDR3 protein. This sample has fewer than 150,000 distinct CDR3 sequences, with about 92% found just once. This sequence was found in a human donor with multiple sclerosis. Material: CD4+ T cells from PBMCs.

The CDR3 reads CASSLAGPSTDTQYF. The CDR3 nucleotides read TGCGCCAGCAGCTTAGCGGGCCCTAGCACAGATACGCAGTATTTT. V gene TRBV5-1 combines with J gene TRBJ2-3; D may be TRBD2 (6 bases). CDR3 length: 15 amino acids. The germline V gene encodes CDR1 SGHRS and CDR2 YFSETQ. Trimming removed 2 bases from V and 0 bases from J, with 10 bases in between.